This T cell receptor (beta chain) was identified in a study of cytomegalovirus exposure and HLA in healthy donors. Points from the study as a whole: Some TCR beta chains (about 180 of them) were listed as cytomegalovirus-associated. There were a few CMV-associated chains whose specificity for CMV antigens was confirmed in vitro.

Notes on this clone: Antigen specificity is unknown.

PCR amplification relied on 60 Vbeta primers (plus 13 Jbeta primers). Original processing notes: In a later analysis, of some 80 million unique beta chains, roughly 9.9 million appeared in at least two donors. Assay: immunoSEQ multiplex PCR; the TCRdb copy retains only in-frame clones and omits some. V and J calls and clone size follow that table, whereas D and trimming were derived from the DNA. The sample has under 200,000 clones, approximately 80% seen once. This clonotype originated in a male donor in good health and CMV-seropositive. Sample: PBMCs.

CDR3 in DNA: TGTGCCAGCAGCGAATTATCAACCGGGACAGAGAGCCAAGAGACCCAGTACTTC. It specifies CASSELSTGTESQETQYF. The chain has TRBV11-2 and TRBJ2-5; 7 bases match TRBD1. Trimming at V came to 5 bases and at J to 1 base, leaving 16 bases not matched to a gene. This CDR3 spans 18 amino acids. The germline CDR1 and CDR2 sequences are SGHAT and FQNNGV.